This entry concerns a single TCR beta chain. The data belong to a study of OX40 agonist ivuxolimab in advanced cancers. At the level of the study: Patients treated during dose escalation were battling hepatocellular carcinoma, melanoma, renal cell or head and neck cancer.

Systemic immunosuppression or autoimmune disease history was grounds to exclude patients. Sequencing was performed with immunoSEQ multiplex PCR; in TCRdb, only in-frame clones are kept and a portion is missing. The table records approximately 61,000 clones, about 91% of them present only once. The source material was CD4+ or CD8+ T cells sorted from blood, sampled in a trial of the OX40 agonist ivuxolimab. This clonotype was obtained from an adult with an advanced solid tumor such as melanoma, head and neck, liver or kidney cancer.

This CDR3 is CASSFPPGQGTEAFF. The CDR3 region has the DNA TGTGCCAGCAGCTTCCCTCCGGGACAGGGAACTGAAGCTTTCTTT. The chain joins TRBV5-6 to TRBJ1-1; 9 bases align to TRBD1. V dropped 2 bases and J dropped 5; count of bases not matched to a gene: 7. The CDR3 spans 15 residues. From germline, CDR1 is SGHDT and CDR2 YYEEEE. The entire variable domain, with the rest obtained from reference TRBV5-6 and TRBJ1-1, is as follows: DAGVTQSPTHLIKTRGQQVTLRCSPKSGHDTVSWYQQALGQGPQFIFQYYEEEERQRGNFPDRFSGHQFPNYSSELNVNALLLGDSALYLCASSFPPGQGTEAFFGQGTRLTVV.